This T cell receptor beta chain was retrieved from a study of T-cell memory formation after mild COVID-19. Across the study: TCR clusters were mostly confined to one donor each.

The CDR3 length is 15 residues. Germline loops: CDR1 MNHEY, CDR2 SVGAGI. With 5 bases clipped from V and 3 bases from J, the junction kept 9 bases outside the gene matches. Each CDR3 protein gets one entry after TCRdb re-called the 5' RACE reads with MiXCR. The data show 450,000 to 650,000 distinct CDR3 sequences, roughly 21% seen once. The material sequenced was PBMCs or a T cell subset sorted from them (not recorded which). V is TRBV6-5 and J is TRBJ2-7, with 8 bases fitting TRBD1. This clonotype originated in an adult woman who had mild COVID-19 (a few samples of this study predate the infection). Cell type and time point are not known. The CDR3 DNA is TGTGCCAGCAGTACCCCTGGGACAGGAAGCTACGAGCAGTACTTC. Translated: CASSTPGTGSYEQYF.